These 9 T cell receptor beta chains were all obtained from the same sample, sequenced in a study of OX40 agonist ivuxolimab in advanced cancers. Assay: immunoSEQ multiplex PCR; the TCRdb copy retains only in-frame clones and omits some. The profile shows more than 45,000 clones, 70% to 90% of them singletons. This material consisted of CD4+ or CD8+ T cells sorted from blood, taken in a trial of the OX40 agonist ivuxolimab. All receptors derive from an adult with an advanced solid tumor such as melanoma, head and neck, liver or kidney cancer.

The rearrangement links TRBV7-9 to TRBJ1-2, with 7 bases identical to TRBD1. The V gene's germline CDR1 is SEHNR and CDR2 FQNEAQ (reference sequence). The CDR3 covers 14 residues. Germline trimming cut 6 bases from V and 4 bases from J; bases unmatched to any gene: 8. CDR3 sequence: CASRWTGDLYGYTF. CDR3 coding DNA: TGTGCCAGCAGGTGGACAGGAGATCTCTATGGCTACACCTTC.

This chain connects TRBV6-1 to TRBJ1-2, with a weak D call TRBD1 (6 bases). The CDR3 length is 13 residues. Trimming shortened V by 8 bases and J by 6 bases, and 16 bases separated the two germline ends. CDR1 MNHNS and CDR2 SASEGT come from the germline V gene. The CDR3 DNA reads TGTGCCAGCGGGGGGGACATTTTGGATGGCTACACCTTC. Amino acids: CASGGDILDGYTF.

V gene TRBV6-4 combines with J gene TRBJ2-3, with TRBD1 matching 9 bases. Germline loops: CDR1 MRHNA, CDR2 SNTAGT. J was trimmed by 5 bases and V by 0 bases; bases with no gene match: 3. CDR3 length: 15 residues. CDR3 sequence reads: CASSDSTGGIDTQYF. The CDR3 nucleotides read TGTGCCAGCAGTGACTCGACAGGGGGAATAGATACGCAGTATTTT.

The chain has TRBV27 and TRBJ2-7; D possibly corresponds to TRBD2 (7 bases). The V end lost 5 bases, the J end lost 0 bases, and 14 bases lay between the germline ends. The germline V gene has CDR1 MNHEY and CDR2 SMNVEV (reference sequence). The CDR3 totals 15 residues. This CDR3 is CASSTGGDGSYEQYF. CDR3 nucleotide sequence: TGTGCCAGCAGTACGGGGGGCGACGGCTCCTACGAGCAGTACTTC.

This chain links TRBV30 with TRBJ2-1; D uncertain. The germline V and J ends were trimmed by 3 bases and 0 bases, with 9 bases remaining between them. The CDR3 consists of 14 residues. CDR1 is GTSNPN and CDR2 is SVGIG in the germline V gene (reference sequence). The CDR3 is CAWSSSSSYNEQFF. CDR3 sequence (DNA): TGTGCCTGGAGCAGCAGTAGCTCCTACAATGAGCAGTTCTTC.

The genes are TRBV6-6 and TRBJ2-7; D not certain. Germline lookup yields CDR1 MNHNY and CDR2 SVGAGI (reference sequence). The V end was cut by 2 bases, the J end by 3 bases, with 5 bases between. This CDR3 contains 12 residues. CDR3 DNA: TGTGCCAGCAGTTACCTTAACTACGAGCAGTACTTC. Translated, it gives CASSYLNYEQYF.

The chain recombines TRBV4-1 with TRBJ1-1; D remains unclear. Germline CDR1 and CDR2: MGHRA and YSYEKL. Trimming cost V 2 bases and J 2 bases, with 3 bases left between them. The CDR3 length is 12 residues. CDR3 amino acids: CASSQINTEAFF. For the CDR3, the DNA is TGCGCCAGCAGCCAAATTAACACTGAAGCTTTCTTT.

This clone was seen a single time. V and J are TRBV7-9 and TRBJ1-6; D uncertain. The V end was cut by 5 bases, the J end by 6 bases, with 14 bases between. The CDR3 length is 15 residues. Germline CDR1 reads SEHNR; CDR2 reads FQNEAQ (reference sequence). The CDR3 sequence is CASSLPQHPNSPLHF. CDR3 sequence (DNA): TGTGCCAGCAGCCTACCCCAACATCCTAATTCACCCCTCCACTTT.

The chain combines TRBV28 with TRBJ2-7; the D gene is possibly TRBD2 (5 bases). The ends were cut back, 2 bases at V and 1 base at J, with 6 bases in the middle. The CDR3 sequence is 13 residues long. Looked up from germline, CDR1 is MDHEN and CDR2 is SYDVKM. CDR3: CASSLGRSYEQYF. Here the CDR3 DNA reads TGTGCCAGCAGTTTAGGGAGATCCTACGAGCAGTACTTC.